Detailed here is one T cell receptor beta chain. This clonotype has only a few counts. Its antigen is currently not known. Base qualities are missing; no much larger clone stands one base away. The data belong to a study of early T cells in non-severe SARS-CoV-2 infection (dated by TCRdb to about 2021). Regarding the study in general: Bulk RNA from unsorted whole blood was used for TCR sequencing, so alpha and beta chains could not be paired.

Taken from cysteine to phenylalanine, the CDR3 has 12 residues. Of the read, only the CDR3 DNA is kept; its 36 bases are in frame from base 1. CDR1 and CDR2, per the germline V gene (reference sequence), are LGHDT and YNNKEL. V is cut back by 6 bases and J by 3 bases, with 0 bases in the junction unmatched. Summary of the overall study and its limitations: VDJdb matching was skewed toward anti-spike CD8 responses and likely underestimated virus-specific expansions, missing private and CD4 specificities.

This was a case-control study nested in a cohort of healthcare workers in London, UK, who had nasopharyngeal swab PCR tests and blood samples taken every week. Healthcare workers were recruited between 23 and 31 March 2020, during the week of the UK lockdown, and were followed weekly for up to about 15 weeks. The library came from 5' RACE. The listed sequencing device is NextSeq 500. In the TCR library protocol, unique molecular identifiers were attached to individual cDNA molecules to correct for PCR bias and sequencing error. Both TCR alpha and beta chains were sequenced, and tight co-correlation was observed between alpha and beta sequence abundances in each sample. Per the original workflow: V gene, J gene and CDR3 annotation of TCR sequences was performed with Decombinator V4. TCRs were defined as expanded if a significant change between any two time points was detected under a Poisson model with p below 0.0001. TCR abundances were normalised to the total number of TCRs sequenced per sample and expressed as counts per million. TRAV1-2 paired with TRAJ12, TRAJ20 or TRAJ33 defined MAIT TCRs, while TRAV10 paired with TRAJ18 defined iNKT TCRs. VDJdb, accessed 1 November 2021, was searched for CMV, EBV and SARS-CoV-2 annotated TCRs, excluding TCRs annotated for multiple antigens. The public reads were reprocessed in TCRdb via fastp at Q25 and MiXCR, keeping in-frame beta chains. CDR3 protein duplicates are merged, each entry listing the most common genes and DNA. For this entry, the V and J calls and clone size follow TCRdb and not the study's own pipeline. The sample has about 130,000 distinct CDR3 sequences on record, 15% of them singletons. The top ten clones comprise just over 20% of the sample.

The chain was built from TRBV3-1 and TRBJ2-5; 8 junctional bases match TRBD2. The clonotype comes from an adult who was a healthcare worker with PCR-confirmed SARS-CoV-2 infection or an uninfected control (not recorded which). Material for sequencing was whole blood. The DNA is as follows: TGTGCCAGCAGACTAGCGGAAGAGACCCAGTACTTC. The translation is CASRLAEETQYF.